The rows below give T cell receptor beta chains drawn from one sample of a study of cytomegalovirus exposure and HLA in healthy donors. Repertoires were generated with immunoSEQ multiplex PCR, while TCRdb's copy carries only in-frame clones and drops some. This table has 110,000 to 150,000 clones, approximately 9% appearing once. The specimen was PBMCs. These receptors all stem from a male donor in good health and CMV-seronegative. The CDR3 runs from the conserved cysteine through the conserved F or W. Each record gives: D gene, V gene, clone size, J gene, CDR3 DNA, CDR3 protein. The D gene is left open where the match is weak. Not every row has a clone size; where given, it reads once, few, many or a size class.

>-|TRBV11-2|-|TRBJ2-1
TGTGCCAGCGCGTTGCTTAGTGAGCAGTTCTTC
CASALLSEQFF
>-|TRBV6-5|few|TRBJ1-2
TGTGCCAGCAGCCCCGATTCACTAAGCTACACCTTC
CASSPDSLSYTF
>TRBD2|TRBV5-1|few|TRBJ2-5
TGCGCCAGCAGGGGGGGACTAGCGGGAGTAGGTGAGACCCAGTACTTC
CASRGGLAGVGETQYF
>TRBD1|TRBV4-2|few|TRBJ2-1
TGTGCCAGCAGCCAAGGCGGACAGGGGACTTACAATGAGCAGTTCTTC
CASSQGGQGTYNEQFF
>-|TRBV28|few|TRBJ1-2
TGTGCCAGCGCTGGCTCCTATGGCTACACCTTC
CASAGSYGYTF
>-|TRBV4-2|few|TRBJ1-5
TGTGCCAGCACGGACGAACAGGGTAATCAGCCCCAGCATTTT
CASTDEQGNQPQHF
>-|TRBV18|few|TRBJ2-6
TGTGCCAGCTCACGGGCGATCCTTGGGGCCAACGTCCTGACTTTC
CASSRAILGANVLTF
>TRBD1|TRBV7-3|-|TRBJ1-1
TGTGCCAGCAGCTCCCTGGGTAATACAGGGGTGGGAAGGAACACTGAAGCTTTCTTT
CASSSLGNTGVGRNTEAFF
>-|TRBV4-2|-|TRBJ1-3
TGTGCCAGCAGCCAAGACTCTAACAGAGCCTCTGGAAACACCATATATTTT
CASSQDSNRASGNTIYF
>-|TRBV28|few|TRBJ1-5
TGTGCCAGCAGCCGGGAAATGAATAGCAATCAGCCCCAGCATTTT
CASSREMNSNQPQHF
>TRBD1|TRBV28|-|TRBJ1-2
TGTGCCAGCAGGGAGCTGGGACAGGGCGGGCCTCGTAACTATGGCTACACCTTC
CASRELGQGGPRNYGYTF
>-|TRBV5-1|-|TRBJ1-1
TGCGCCAGCAGCCCGGCGGGTCCCACTGAAGCTTTCTTT
CASSPAGPTEAFF
>-|TRBV7-2|few|TRBJ2-7
TGTGCCAGCAGCCCACGGGGGACCCTCTACGAGCAGTACTTC
CASSPRGTLYEQYF
>TRBD1|TRBV28|few|TRBJ1-1
TGTGCCAGCAGTTCAGGGGGCTTCGTGAACACTGAAGCTTTCTTT
CASSSGGFVNTEAFF
>TRBD1|TRBV7-2|-|TRBJ1-3
TGTGCCAGCAGCTCCCCGGGACAGGGAGCTGGAAACACCATATATTTT
CASSSPGQGAGNTIYF
>TRBD1|TRBV10-3|few|TRBJ1-1
TGTGCCTCCAGGGGGCTCGGGGTTGACACTGAAGCTTTCTTT
CASRGLGVDTEAFF
>TRBD2|TRBV5-1|-|TRBJ2-1
TGCGCCAGCAGCCCGCAAACTCCCGGGACTAGCGGACGCTCCTACAATGAGCAGTTCTTC
CASSPQTPGTSGRSYNEQFF
>-|TRBV5-1|few|TRBJ1-1
TGCGCCAGCAGCCTTTTGACAGAGAACACTGAAGCTTTCTTT
CASSLLTENTEAFF
>-|TRBV4-3|few|TRBJ2-5
TGCGCCAGCAGCCAAGAAGGCCAGGGTGGTTTTGGAGAGACCCAGTACTTC
CASSQEGQGGFGETQYF
>TRBD1|TRBV2|-|TRBJ2-2
TGTGCCAGCAGTACCGGGACAGGAGCGACGAACACCGGGGAGCTGTTTTTT
CASSTGTGATNTGELFF
>-|TRBV11-3|few|TRBJ2-1
TGTGCCAGCAGTCTCTTATGGGGAGGTGAGCAGTTCTTC
CASSLLWGGEQFF
>TRBD1|TRBV7-2|few|TRBJ2-6
TGTGCCAGCAGCTTTAGGACAGGGAGGTCTGGGGCCAACGTCCTGACTTTC
CASSFRTGRSGANVLTF
>-|TRBV30|few|TRBJ1-2
TGTGCCTGGAGTGTACGGTCCGACATCCACTATGGCTACACCTTC
CAWSVRSDIHYGYTF
>TRBD1|TRBV6-1|few|TRBJ1-5
TGTGCCAGCAGTGAAGTAACAGGGGTTAGCAATCAGCCCCAGCATTTT
CASSEVTGVSNQPQHF
>-|TRBV28|-|TRBJ2-6
TGTGCCAGCAGTTTGGGGGGACCTGGGGCCAACGTCCTGACTTTC
CASSLGGPGANVLTF
>-|TRBV28|few|TRBJ2-7
TGTGCCAGCACCTCGACAGGTCCCAGCTACGAGCAGTACTTC
CASTSTGPSYEQYF
>-|TRBV5-4|few|TRBJ2-7
TGTGCCAGCAGCCGAGGTGAGGGCCCTGGCGGGCAGTACTTC
CASSRGEGPGGQYF
>-|TRBV7-3|few|TRBJ2-1
TGTGCCAGCAGGGAGGCGAATGAGCAGTTCTTC
CASREANEQFF
>-|TRBV28|-|TRBJ1-2
TGTGCCAGCACCCTAGGGGGTGGCTACACCTTC
CASTLGGGYTF
>-|TRBV6-1|-|TRBJ1-5
TGTGCCAGCAGTGAGGGGGGTATTAGCAATCAGCCCCAGCATTTT
CASSEGGISNQPQHF
>TRBD1|TRBV7-6|-|TRBJ2-7
TGTGCCAGCAGCCCGGGACAGTTTCTCTACGAGCAGTACTTC
CASSPGQFLYEQYF
>TRBD1|TRBV7-8|-|TRBJ1-6
TGTGCCAGCAGCTTCCTTAGGGACAGGGCTTCACCCCTCCACTTT
CASSFLRDRASPLHF
>-|TRBV10-3|few|TRBJ2-2
TGTGCCATCAGTGAGCTCCGGGGGAGAAACACCGGGGAGCTGTTTTTT
CAISELRGRNTGELFF
>-|TRBV28|-|TRBJ1-5
TGTGCCAGCAGTTTCTGGTTAACAGAATATAGCAATCAGCCCCAGCATTTT
CASSFWLTEYSNQPQHF
>-|TRBV18|-|TRBJ2-5
TGTGCCAGCTCACCAACTCGGGAGACCCAGTACTTC
CASSPTRETQYF
>TRBD1|TRBV11-2|few|TRBJ2-7
TGTGCCAGCAGCCGACGGGACAGGGGAGCGTCCTACGAGCAGTACTTC
CASSRRDRGASYEQYF
>TRBD1|TRBV5-4|-|TRBJ2-2
TGTGCCAGCATCAGGGGGACCACCGGGGAGCTGTTTTTT
CASIRGTTGELFF
>TRBD1|TRBV6-5|-|TRBJ2-7
TGTGCCAGCAGTCCGGACAGGGTTCCCTACGAGCAGTACTTC
CASSPDRVPYEQYF
>TRBD1|TRBV27|few|TRBJ2-1
TGTGCCACCAAGGACCGGGGACAGGGAGCCTACAATGAGCAGTTCTTC
CATKDRGQGAYNEQFF
>-|TRBV5-1|few|TRBJ2-7
TGCGCCAGCAGCTGGGGGGCAGGGGGAACCTACGAGCAGTACTTC
CASSWGAGGTYEQYF
>-|TRBV11-2|few|TRBJ2-7
TGTGCCAGCAGCTTAGTTCGGGCTGGGGGCGGCGAGCAGTACTTC
CASSLVRAGGGEQYF
>TRBD2|TRBV7-3|-|TRBJ2-3
TGTGCCAGCAGCTTGGGACTAGCCGGAACAGATACGCAGTATTTT
CASSLGLAGTDTQYF
>-|TRBV4-2|-|TRBJ1-1
TGTGCCAGCAGCCCTTCGGGGGGGTCTCTCACTGAAGCTTTCTTT
CASSPSGGSLTEAFF
>-|TRBV27|-|TRBJ1-1
TGTGCCAGCAGTCCCCCAGGTGGAACTGAAGCTTTCTTT
CASSPPGGTEAFF
>TRBD1|TRBV2|-|TRBJ1-6
TGTGCCAGCAGGGGACAGGGTCTAGGGAATTCACCCCTCCACTTT
CASRGQGLGNSPLHF
>-|TRBV5-6|-|TRBJ2-3
TGTGCCAGCAGCCTACCGGACTTAAACTACGGGCAGTATTTT
CASSLPDLNYGQYF
>-|TRBV7-9|few|TRBJ2-7
TGTGCCAGCAGCCCGACAGACCTCTCCGAGCAGTACTTC
CASSPTDLSEQYF
>TRBD1|TRBV28|-|TRBJ1-2
TGTGCCAGCAGTTTGGGGACAGGGATTGACTATGGCTACACCTTC
CASSLGTGIDYGYTF
>TRBD2|TRBV7-3|-|TRBJ2-2
TGTGCCAGCAGCTTAACTAGCGGGCAGAACACCGGGGAGCTGTTTTTT
CASSLTSGQNTGELFF
>-|TRBV28|-|TRBJ1-2
TGTGCCAGCATTAACGAGGGGGCTAACTATGGCTACACCTTC
CASINEGANYGYTF
>-|TRBV2|-|TRBJ2-5
TGTGCCAGTGGGATGGCCGGGGGCCAAGAGACCCAGTACTTC
CASGMAGGQETQYF
>TRBD2|TRBV6-6|-|TRBJ2-2
TGTGCCAGCAGAAATAGCGGGGGGAACACCGGGGAGCTGTTTTTT
CASRNSGGNTGELFF
>-|TRBV19|-|TRBJ2-3
TGTGCCAGTAGTATCAGGGCTAGCGGCACAGATACGCAGTATTTT
CASSIRASGTDTQYF
>TRBD2|TRBV6-6|-|TRBJ2-5
TGTGCCAGCAGCGGAGCGGGGGGGATGTCCGGGACCCAGTACTTC
CASSGAGGMSGTQYF
>-|TRBV15|-|TRBJ2-7
TGTGCCACGGGAGACCCTTTTCGCGAGCAGTACTTC
CATGDPFREQYF
>-|TRBV28|-|TRBJ1-5
TGTGCCAGCAGCCCCAACAACCGCAATCAGCCCCAGCATTTT
CASSPNNRNQPQHF
>TRBD1|TRBV2|few|TRBJ1-5
TGTGCCAGCAAGGCGACAGGGAGTACGTATCAGCCCCAGCATTTT
CASKATGSTYQPQHF
>-|TRBV28|-|TRBJ1-1
TGTGCCAGCAGTTTGAGCGGGGTGAACACTGAAGCTTTCTTT
CASSLSGVNTEAFF
>-|TRBV7-2|few|TRBJ2-3
TGTGCCAGCAGCTTGTATGGTGGGCAAAATACGCAGTATTTT
CASSLYGGQNTQYF
>TRBD1|TRBV6-1|-|TRBJ1-1
TGTGCCAGCAGTGATGAACAGGGGGCATTGTACACTGAAGCTTTCTTT
CASSDEQGALYTEAFF